The rows below give T cell receptor beta chains drawn from one sample of a study of OX40 agonist ivuxolimab in advanced cancers. Repertoires were generated with immunoSEQ multiplex PCR, while TCRdb's copy carries only in-frame clones and drops some. The sample yields 75,000 to 100,000 clones, just over 85% seen once. Here the sequenced sample was CD4+ or CD8+ T cells sorted from blood, taken in a trial of the OX40 agonist ivuxolimab. These receptors all come from an adult with an advanced solid tumor such as melanoma, head and neck, liver or kidney cancer. Both conserved end residues are part of each CDR3. A D gene is named only where the DNA matches it firmly. Clone size, where shown, is once, few, many, or a class for clones that have expanded.

abundance: -
j_gene: TRBJ2-3
d_gene: -
v_gene: TRBV7-9
CDR3nt: TGTGCCAGCAGGTCTGGGGCGGGTCCGACAGATACGCAGTATTTT
CDR3aa: CASRSGAGPTDTQYF

abundance: -
j_gene: TRBJ2-7
d_gene: -
v_gene: TRBV7-3
CDR3nt: TGTGCCAGCAACAGGGAACGTTACGAGCAGTACTTC
CDR3aa: CASNRERYEQYF

abundance: -
j_gene: TRBJ1-2
d_gene: -
v_gene: TRBV7-2
CDR3nt: TGTGCCAGCAGCCCCCGGGTTGTTTTCAGGGGAGGCTACACCTTC
CDR3aa: CASSPRVVFRGGYTF

abundance: -
j_gene: TRBJ1-5
d_gene: -
v_gene: TRBV28
CDR3nt: TGTGCCAGCACCCCGTTAGCGGATTCCTCTAATCAGCCCCAGCATTTT
CDR3aa: CASTPLADSSNQPQHF

abundance: -
j_gene: TRBJ1-1
d_gene: -
v_gene: TRBV19
CDR3nt: TGTGCCAGTAGCCCGACTCTAGGGACTGTTGCTGCAGCTTTCTTT
CDR3aa: CASSPTLGTVAAAFF

abundance: -
j_gene: TRBJ1-6
d_gene: TRBD1
v_gene: TRBV7-3
CDR3nt: TGTGCCAGCAGCGCGACAGGGAATTCACCCCTCCACTTT
CDR3aa: CASSATGNSPLHF

abundance: once
j_gene: TRBJ2-2
d_gene: -
v_gene: TRBV19
CDR3nt: TGTGCCAGTAGTATAGGAGTCACCGGGGAGCTGTTTTTT
CDR3aa: CASSIGVTGELFF

abundance: -
j_gene: TRBJ1-1
d_gene: TRBD1
v_gene: TRBV29-1
CDR3nt: TGCAGCGTTGAAACGGACAGGGAAACTGAAGCTTTCTTT
CDR3aa: CSVETDRETEAFF

abundance: -
j_gene: TRBJ1-2
d_gene: -
v_gene: TRBV19
CDR3nt: TGTGCCAGTAGAACCTCGGGCCTTAACTATGGCTACACCTTC
CDR3aa: CASRTSGLNYGYTF

abundance: -
j_gene: TRBJ1-5
d_gene: -
v_gene: TRBV7-2
CDR3nt: TGTGCCAGCAGCTTAAGCCGTTCCCGGCAGGGGCAGCCCCAGCATTTT
CDR3aa: CASSLSRSRQGQPQHF

abundance: -
j_gene: TRBJ1-1
d_gene: -
v_gene: TRBV27
CDR3nt: TGTGCCAGCAGTTTTAGAGCGCCGGCCCTCTCTGAAGCTTTCTTT
CDR3aa: CASSFRAPALSEAFF

abundance: -
j_gene: TRBJ2-3
d_gene: -
v_gene: TRBV2
CDR3nt: TGTGCCAGCAAGTCTTCTAGCACAGATACGCAGTATTTT
CDR3aa: CASKSSSTDTQYF

abundance: -
j_gene: TRBJ1-2
d_gene: -
v_gene: TRBV4-2
CDR3nt: TGTGCCAGCAGCCGCTCTGAAGGGAGTATTAACTATGGCTACACCTTC
CDR3aa: CASSRSEGSINYGYTF

abundance: once
j_gene: TRBJ2-7
d_gene: TRBD2
v_gene: TRBV9
CDR3nt: TGTGCCAGCAGCGTAGGCCTAGCGGGAGGTGGCTACGAGCAGTACTTC
CDR3aa: CASSVGLAGGGYEQYF

abundance: -
j_gene: TRBJ2-5
d_gene: TRBD2
v_gene: TRBV5-1
CDR3nt: TGCGCCAGCAGCATCACTAGCGGCGGCGCACAAGAGACCCAGTACTTC
CDR3aa: CASSITSGGAQETQYF

abundance: -
j_gene: TRBJ1-4
d_gene: -
v_gene: TRBV28
CDR3nt: TGTGCCAGCGGGAGGGGCCGTAATGAAAAACTGTTTTTT
CDR3aa: CASGRGRNEKLFF

abundance: -
j_gene: TRBJ2-3
d_gene: -
v_gene: TRBV5-5
CDR3nt: TGTGCCAGCAGCTTAGGGGGGAGGAGCACAGATACGCAGTATTTT
CDR3aa: CASSLGGRSTDTQYF

abundance: -
j_gene: TRBJ1-2
d_gene: TRBD1
v_gene: TRBV25-1
CDR3nt: TGTGCCAGCAGTGAGACGGACAGGAACTATGGCTACACCTTC
CDR3aa: CASSETDRNYGYTF

abundance: -
j_gene: TRBJ2-2
d_gene: -
v_gene: TRBV28
CDR3nt: TGTGCCAGCAGTTTATCAGGGGGGAAGACCGGGGAGCTGTTTTTT
CDR3aa: CASSLSGGKTGELFF

abundance: -
j_gene: TRBJ2-7
d_gene: -
v_gene: TRBV30
CDR3nt: TGTGCCTGGGGAGACCCTGAACGATCCTCCTACGAGCAGTACTTC
CDR3aa: CAWGDPERSSYEQYF

abundance: few
j_gene: TRBJ2-2
d_gene: TRBD1
v_gene: TRBV7-9
CDR3nt: TGTGCCAGCAGCCAGGGGGCGAACACCGGGGAGCTGTTTTTT
CDR3aa: CASSQGANTGELFF

abundance: -
j_gene: TRBJ1-3
d_gene: -
v_gene: TRBV7-2
CDR3nt: TGTGCCAGCAGCTTAGGGCAGCTCTCTGGAAACACCATATATTTT
CDR3aa: CASSLGQLSGNTIYF

abundance: -
j_gene: TRBJ2-6
d_gene: -
v_gene: TRBV7-3
CDR3nt: TGTGCCAGCAGCTTAACTAATGCCAACGTCCTGACTTTC
CDR3aa: CASSLTNANVLTF

abundance: few
j_gene: TRBJ2-7
d_gene: -
v_gene: TRBV19
CDR3nt: TGTGCCAGTAGTACCCGGGAAGTCCCCTCCTACGAGCAGTACTTC
CDR3aa: CASSTREVPSYEQYF

abundance: once
j_gene: TRBJ2-5
d_gene: -
v_gene: TRBV6-4
CDR3nt: TGTGCCAGCAGTTACGGACCACAAGAGACCCAGTACTTC
CDR3aa: CASSYGPQETQYF

abundance: -
j_gene: TRBJ1-1
d_gene: -
v_gene: TRBV28
CDR3nt: TGTGCCAGCAGCATCAACACTGAAGCTTTCTTT
CDR3aa: CASSINTEAFF

abundance: -
j_gene: TRBJ2-1
d_gene: TRBD2
v_gene: TRBV7-3
CDR3nt: TGTGCCAGCAGCTCCGACCCCCTGGGACTAGCGGGGGGAGGTGAGCAGTTCTTC
CDR3aa: CASSSDPLGLAGGGEQFF

abundance: -
j_gene: TRBJ2-5
d_gene: TRBD2
v_gene: TRBV6-6
CDR3nt: TGTGCCAGCAACCACCAGCGGGGGGGGGAGACCCAGTACTTC
CDR3aa: CASNHQRGGETQYF

abundance: -
j_gene: TRBJ1-3
d_gene: -
v_gene: TRBV5-1
CDR3nt: TGCGCCAGCAGCGTGACGAGCTCTGGAAACACCATATATTTT
CDR3aa: CASSVTSSGNTIYF

abundance: -
j_gene: TRBJ1-5
d_gene: -
v_gene: TRBV7-2
CDR3nt: TGTGCCAGCAGCCCCCAGGGGAATCAGCCCCAGCATTTT
CDR3aa: CASSPQGNQPQHF

abundance: -
j_gene: TRBJ2-7
d_gene: -
v_gene: TRBV11-2
CDR3nt: TGTGCCAGCAGCCGGGGCTTTGCGCAGTACTTC
CDR3aa: CASSRGFAQYF

abundance: -
j_gene: TRBJ2-7
d_gene: TRBD1
v_gene: TRBV7-6
CDR3nt: TGTGCCAGCAGCCCGAAGGCCCAGGGGGCTGGAGAGCAGTACTTC
CDR3aa: CASSPKAQGAGEQYF

abundance: -
j_gene: TRBJ2-5
d_gene: TRBD1
v_gene: TRBV15
CDR3nt: TGTGCCACCAGCAGAGATTGGGGACAGGGACAAGAGACCCAGTACTTC
CDR3aa: CATSRDWGQGQETQYF

abundance: -
j_gene: TRBJ1-5
d_gene: -
v_gene: TRBV10-3
CDR3nt: TGTGCCATCAGTGGGAACTCATTGAGCAATCAGCCCCAGCATTTT
CDR3aa: CAISGNSLSNQPQHF

abundance: -
j_gene: TRBJ1-2
d_gene: -
v_gene: TRBV2
CDR3nt: TGTGCCAGCAGTGGATCTACCGATGGCTACACCTTC
CDR3aa: CASSGSTDGYTF

abundance: -
j_gene: TRBJ2-1
d_gene: TRBD2
v_gene: TRBV2
CDR3nt: TGTGCCAGCAGCCACCCGGGACTAGCGGACAATGAGCAGTTCTTC
CDR3aa: CASSHPGLADNEQFF

abundance: -
j_gene: TRBJ1-4
d_gene: -
v_gene: TRBV6-5
CDR3nt: TGTGCCAGCAGCACGGGCGGGAATGAAAAACTGTTTTTT
CDR3aa: CASSTGGNEKLFF

abundance: -
j_gene: TRBJ1-5
d_gene: -
v_gene: TRBV5-1
CDR3nt: TGCGCCAGCAGCTGGGACGGATATAGCAATCAGCCCCAGCATTTT
CDR3aa: CASSWDGYSNQPQHF

abundance: -
j_gene: TRBJ1-6
d_gene: -
v_gene: TRBV25-1
CDR3nt: TGTGCCAGCAGTGAATATCAGGGGTTGAATTCACCCCTCCACTTT
CDR3aa: CASSEYQGLNSPLHF

abundance: -
j_gene: TRBJ2-3
d_gene: TRBD2
v_gene: TRBV5-1
CDR3nt: TGCGCCAGCAGCTCGGGACTAGCGGGAGGCTCGGGCACAGATACGCAGTATTTT
CDR3aa: CASSSGLAGGSGTDTQYF

abundance: -
j_gene: TRBJ2-7
d_gene: -
v_gene: TRBV16
CDR3nt: TGTGCCAGCAGCCAATTGGACACCTCCTCCTACGAGCAGTACTTC
CDR3aa: CASSQLDTSSYEQYF